This T cell receptor beta chain was observed in a study of CD8 T cells in ankylosing spondylitis. The TCR beta libraries were generated through quantitative 5'-RACE incorporating molecular barcodes. Via MiXCR, TCRdb re-called the 5' RACE reads, giving one row per CDR3 protein. The table shows a few hundred thousand distinct CDR3 sequences, with roughly 12% occurring only once. Germline assignment: CDR1 SGHTA and CDR2 FQGNSA. The V and J ends lost 0 bases and 1 base respectively, with 16 bases between them. The CDR3 totals 18 residues. This clonotype has at least ten counts. Its antigen is still unknown. Findings and limits, study-wide: Disease-linked clones displayed a CD8+ phenotype and appeared relatively rarely in peripheral blood.

The receptor was isolated from a female donor with ankylosing spondylitis or in good health (not recorded which). This chain uses TRBV7-2 with TRBJ2-1; D ambiguous. The sequencing sample was made of blood, either unsorted or a sorted T cell fraction (not recorded which). CDR3 sequence (DNA): TGTGCCAGCAGCTTAGCGCACTCACTTCGTATTTCCTACAATGAGCAGTTCTTC. This translates into CASSLAHSLRISYNEQFF.